The sequence of this T cell receptor (beta chain) was determined in a study of Graves' ophthalmopathy and Graves' hyperthyroidism. Study at large: Peripheral blood was gathered at the point of initial diagnosis, before any treatment started.

This CDR3 has 14 residues. Germline lookup yields CDR1 MNHNS and CDR2 SASEGT. V was clipped by 6 bases and J by 7 bases; unmatched bases: 11. Whole-study results and caveats: Most thyroid clonotypes expanded beyond 0.001 frequency were also found in blood. Between ophthalmopathy and stable hyperthyroidism, a 13-signature model drew a separation with approximately 87% sensitivity and approximately 77% specificity.

Details on this clonotype: Its antigen is unknown.

Amplifying from RNA transcripts, the study obtained TCR beta CDR3 regions. Amplification began with first-round RT-PCR using HTBI primers, then second-round multiplex PCR was performed. MiXCR, applied by TCRdb to the multiplex PCR reads, yields one record per CDR3 protein. The table records fewer than 400,000 distinct CDR3 sequences, about 16% of them present only once. The J gene is TRBJ1-2, the V gene TRBV6-1; 7 nucleotides line up with TRBD1. The sequence was collected from a woman between 18 and 29 years old with Graves' ophthalmopathy. The sample comprised peripheral blood. CDR3 in amino acids: CASSTGQEGGGYTF. DNA of the CDR3: TGTGCCAGCAGCACCGGACAGGAAGGGGGTGGCTACACCTTC.